This T cell receptor (beta chain) is from a study of post-analysis software for immune sequencing data. Study information: Recorded disease courses covered relapsing-remitting, secondary progressive and progressive-relapsing multiple sclerosis. Some patients had no subtype annotation. Study conclusions and caveats: Relative to controls, patients had several TRBV segments at higher frequency, with TRBV5-6, TRBV5-1 and TRBV20-1 among these. Multiple sclerosis was associated with a significant reduction in normalized Chao1 diversity relative to controls. Samples made in the same batch grouped tightly together by F measure.

cDNA libraries of TCR beta carried unique molecular identifiers. About 500,000 cDNA molecules were obtained per 1 to 10 million input T cells. TCRdb itself ran the PCR reads through MiXCR, one entry per CDR3 protein. The sample lists about 540,000 distinct CDR3 sequences, around a third occurring once. The CDR3 has 12 amino acids. Germline V gene data show CDR1 as MNHNY and CDR2 as SVGAGI (reference sequence). V was trimmed by 10 bases and J by 2 bases, leaving 11 bases between them. Points on this clonotype: Its cognate antigen is unknown.

Sequenced input: blood. The chain carries TRBV6-6 and TRBJ1-1; D not certain. This receptor was obtained from a girl between 2 and 17 years old with multiple sclerosis. The CDR3 DNA follows: TGTGCCACACAGATCCCTAACACTGAAGCTTTCTTT. Encoded protein: CATQIPNTEAFF.